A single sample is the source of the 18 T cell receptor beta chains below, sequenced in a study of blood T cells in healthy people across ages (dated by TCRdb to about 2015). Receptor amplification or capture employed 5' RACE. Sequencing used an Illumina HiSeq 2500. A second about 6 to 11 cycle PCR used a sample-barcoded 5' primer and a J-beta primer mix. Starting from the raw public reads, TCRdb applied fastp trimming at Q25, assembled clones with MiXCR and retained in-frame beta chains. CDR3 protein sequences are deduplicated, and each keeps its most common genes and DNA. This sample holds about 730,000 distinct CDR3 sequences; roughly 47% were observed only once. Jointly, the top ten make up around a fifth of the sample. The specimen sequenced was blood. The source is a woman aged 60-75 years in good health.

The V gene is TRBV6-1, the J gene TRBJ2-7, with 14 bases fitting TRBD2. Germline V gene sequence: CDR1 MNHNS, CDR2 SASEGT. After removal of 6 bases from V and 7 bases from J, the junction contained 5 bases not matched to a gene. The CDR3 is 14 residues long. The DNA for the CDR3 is TGTGCCAGCAGGACTAGCGGGGGGGCTGGAGAGCAGTACTTC. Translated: CASRTSGGAGEQYF.

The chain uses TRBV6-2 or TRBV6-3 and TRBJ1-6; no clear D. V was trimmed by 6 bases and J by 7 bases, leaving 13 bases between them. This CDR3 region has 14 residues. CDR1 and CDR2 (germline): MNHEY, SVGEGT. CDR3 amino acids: CASSPGSGNSPLHF. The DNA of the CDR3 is TGTGCCAGCAGCCCTGGGTCCGGAAATTCACCCCTCCACTTT.

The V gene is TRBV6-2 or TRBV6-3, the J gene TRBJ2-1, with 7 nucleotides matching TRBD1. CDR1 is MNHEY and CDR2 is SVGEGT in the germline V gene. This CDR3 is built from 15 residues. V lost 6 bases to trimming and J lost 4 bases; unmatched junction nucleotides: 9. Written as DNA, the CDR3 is TGTGCCAGCAGAGTCGCAGGGGGACATTACAATGAGCAGTTCTTC. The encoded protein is CASRVAGGHYNEQFF.

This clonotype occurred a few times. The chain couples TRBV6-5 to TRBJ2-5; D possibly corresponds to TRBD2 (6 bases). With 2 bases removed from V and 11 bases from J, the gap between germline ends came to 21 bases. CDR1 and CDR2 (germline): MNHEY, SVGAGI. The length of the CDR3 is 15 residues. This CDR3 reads CASSYTGTFAREQYF. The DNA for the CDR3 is TGTGCCAGCAGTTACACCGGGACTTTTGCCCGGGAGCAGTACTTC.

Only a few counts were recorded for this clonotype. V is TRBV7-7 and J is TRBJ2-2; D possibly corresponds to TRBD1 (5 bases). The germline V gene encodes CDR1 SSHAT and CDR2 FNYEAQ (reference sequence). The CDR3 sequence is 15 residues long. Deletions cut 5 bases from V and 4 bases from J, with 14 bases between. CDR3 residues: CASSQFDRITGELFF. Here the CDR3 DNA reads TGTGCCAGCAGCCAATTCGACAGAATCACCGGGGAGCTGTTTTTT.

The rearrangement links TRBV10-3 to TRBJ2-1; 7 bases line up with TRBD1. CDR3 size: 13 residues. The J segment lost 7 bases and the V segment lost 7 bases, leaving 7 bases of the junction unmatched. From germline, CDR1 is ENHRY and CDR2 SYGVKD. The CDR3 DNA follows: TGTGCCATCACACAGGGGTCTAGTAATGAGCAGTTCTTC. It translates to CAITQGSSNEQFF.

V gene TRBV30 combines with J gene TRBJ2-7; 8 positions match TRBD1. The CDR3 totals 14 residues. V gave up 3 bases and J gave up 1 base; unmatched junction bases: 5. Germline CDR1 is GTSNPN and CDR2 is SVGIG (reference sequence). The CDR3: CAWSADRVSYEQYF. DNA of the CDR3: TGTGCCTGGAGCGCGGACAGGGTTTCCTACGAGCAGTACTTC. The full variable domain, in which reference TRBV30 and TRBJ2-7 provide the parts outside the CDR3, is SQTIHQWPATLVQPVGSPLSLECTVEGTSNPNLYWYRQAAGRGLQLLFYSVGIGQISSEVPQNLSASRPQDRQFILSSKKLLLSDSGFYLCAWSADRVSYEQYFGPGTRLTVT.

The CDR3 loop is CSPSPGGTEQFF. The CDR3 DNA reads TGCAGTCCTTCGCCAGGGGGCACTGAGCAGTTCTTC. This rearrangement joins TRBV20-1 to TRBJ2-1; 8 bases are shared with TRBD1. Germline CDR1 DFQATT, CDR2 SNEGSKA (reference sequence). V trimming: 8 bases; J trimming: 9 bases; junction bases outside the gene matches: 9. The CDR3 runs to 12 residues.

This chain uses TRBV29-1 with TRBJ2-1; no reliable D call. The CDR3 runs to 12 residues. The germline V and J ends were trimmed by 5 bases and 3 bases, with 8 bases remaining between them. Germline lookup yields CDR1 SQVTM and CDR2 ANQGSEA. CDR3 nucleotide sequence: TGCAGCGTTATACTACTCTACAATGAGCAGTTCTTC. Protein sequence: CSVILLYNEQFF.

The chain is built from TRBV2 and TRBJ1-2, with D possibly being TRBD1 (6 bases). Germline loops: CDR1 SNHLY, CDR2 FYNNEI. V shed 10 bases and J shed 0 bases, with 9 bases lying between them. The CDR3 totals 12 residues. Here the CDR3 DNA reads TGTGCCATTGGGGGGCCTAACTATGGCTACACCTTC. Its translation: CAIGGPNYGYTF.

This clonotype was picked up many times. The CDR3 DNA reads as TGCAGCGTGACGTCGGCCTCCTACGAGCAGTACTTC. Its translation: CSVTSASYEQYF. The chain recombines TRBV29-1 with TRBJ2-7; D is unclear. V was cut by 6 bases and J by 0 bases, with 9 bases left in between. The CDR3 is 12 amino acids. Germline V gene data show CDR1 as SQVTM and CDR2 as ANQGSEA.

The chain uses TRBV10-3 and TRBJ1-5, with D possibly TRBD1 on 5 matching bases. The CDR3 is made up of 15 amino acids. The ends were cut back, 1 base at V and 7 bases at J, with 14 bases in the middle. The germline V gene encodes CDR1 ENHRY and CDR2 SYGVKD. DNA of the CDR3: TGTGCCATCAGTGAGTTGCCGGGACGGGGACAGCCCCAGCATTTT. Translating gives CAISELPGRGQPQHF.

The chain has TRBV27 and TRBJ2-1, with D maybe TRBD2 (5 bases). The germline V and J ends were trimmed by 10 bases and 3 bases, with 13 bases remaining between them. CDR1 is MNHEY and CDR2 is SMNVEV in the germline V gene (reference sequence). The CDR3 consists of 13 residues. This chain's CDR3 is CATSSGRYNEQFF. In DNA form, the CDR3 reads TGTGCCACCTCGAGCGGTCGCTACAATGAGCAGTTCTTC.

CDR3 DNA: TGTGCCAGCAGTTTAGGACCGGGACCACTCTATGGCTACACCTTC. Its protein product is CASSLGPGPLYGYTF. The chain employs TRBV12-3 or TRBV12-4 and TRBJ1-2; D might be TRBD1 (5 bases). The CDR3 is 15 amino acids. Trimming shortened V by 1 base and J by 4 bases, and 13 bases separated the two germline ends.

The CDR3 coding sequence is TGTGCCAGCAGTGAAGCGGCTAGCACAGATACGCAGTATTTT. Translation: CASSEAASTDTQYF. The chain has TRBV2 and TRBJ2-3; D is unclear. The CDR3 length is 14 residues. Germline assignment: CDR1 SNHLY and CDR2 FYNNEI. The ends were cut back, 0 bases at V and 0 bases at J, with 4 bases in the middle.

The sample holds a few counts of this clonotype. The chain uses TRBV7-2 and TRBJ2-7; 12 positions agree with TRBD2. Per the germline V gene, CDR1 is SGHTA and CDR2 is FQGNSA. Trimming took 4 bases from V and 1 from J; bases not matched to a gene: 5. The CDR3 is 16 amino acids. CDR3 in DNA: TGTGCCAGCAGCTCTAGGGGACTAGCGGGTTCCTACGAGCAGTACTTC. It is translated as CASSSRGLAGSYEQYF.

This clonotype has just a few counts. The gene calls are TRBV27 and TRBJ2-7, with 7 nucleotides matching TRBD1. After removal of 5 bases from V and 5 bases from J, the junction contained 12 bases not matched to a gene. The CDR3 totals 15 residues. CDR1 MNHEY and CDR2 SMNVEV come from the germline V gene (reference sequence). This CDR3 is CASSVTGVLRNEQYF. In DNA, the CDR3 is TGTGCCAGCAGTGTCACAGGGGTTTTAAGGAACGAGCAGTACTTC.

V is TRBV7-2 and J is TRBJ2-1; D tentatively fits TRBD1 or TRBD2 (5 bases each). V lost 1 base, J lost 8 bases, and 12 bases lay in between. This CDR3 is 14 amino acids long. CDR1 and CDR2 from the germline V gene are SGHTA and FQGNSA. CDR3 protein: CASSLVQGEHEQFF. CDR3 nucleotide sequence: TGTGCCAGCAGCTTAGTGCAAGGGGAGCATGAGCAGTTCTTC.